The clone carrying this T cell receptor (beta chain) appeared once. Its specificity is not known. These data belong to a study of T-cell reconstitution after alpha-beta-depleted transplantation in children. The CDR3 is 14 residues long. The germline V gene encodes CDR1 SGHRS and CDR2 YFSETQ. Deletions cut 0 bases from V and 4 bases from J, with 7 bases between. Study-level points and caveats: Surviving recipient cells, namely T cells and thymic progenitors, were the source of high day-60 TCRbeta diversity in some patients. It was reported that alpha-beta T cells came from several hundred expanded graft clones (about two months after transplant). Fresh T-cell production supplied most of the T-cell counts and diversity seen one year after transplant.

Preparation of the TCRbeta library involved a method that used unique molecular identifiers. TCRdb passed the PCR reads through MiXCR, listing each CDR3 protein once. The table has 440,000 or so distinct CDR3 sequences, approximately 42% seen once. The J gene is TRBJ2-2, the V gene TRBV5-1; possible D gene TRBD2, 5 bases. Sequences were derived from PBMCs, sampled before TCRalphabeta/CD19-depleted stem cell transplant. This TCR was sampled from a girl aged 2 to 10 with aplastic anemia, due to receive a stem cell transplant. CDR3 sequence: CASSLVSGTGELFF. As DNA, the CDR3 is TGCGCCAGCAGCTTGGTGAGCGGCACCGGGGAGCTGTTTTTT. The full variable domain, its missing parts supplied by reference TRBV5-1 and TRBJ2-2, is KAGVTQTPRYLIKTRGQQVTLSCSPISGHRSVSWYQQTPGQGLQFLFEYFSETQRNKGNFPGRFSGRQFSNSRSEMNVSTLELGDSALYLCASSLVSGTGELFFGEGSRLTVL.